This record covers a single TCR beta chain. CDR3-region Arm-PCR and iRepertoire HTBI primers produced the TCR beta libraries. Via MiXCR, TCRdb re-called the multiplex PCR reads, giving one row per CDR3 protein. Among hundreds of thousands of distinct CDR3 sequences listed, roughly 14% were seen once. The V and J ends lost 5 bases and 7 bases respectively, with 21 bases between them. The CDR3 runs to 16 residues. Germline V lookup: CDR1 MGHDK, CDR2 SYGVNS. The data originate from a study of regulatory T cells in long-lasting Graves disease. Sample time point: newly diagnosed GD, antithyroid drugs for less than 3 months. Generation of the TCR library employed RNA extracted from PBMCs. The same data also contributed to another study, on T cells in Graves' hyperthyroidism and ophthalmopathy. Per that paper: Calling Graves' hyperthyroidism stable meant ophthalmopathy did not progress within 18 months. The HTBI set primed first-round TCR CDR3 RT-PCR. Most clonotypes that expanded in the thyroid above 0.001 also showed up in blood.

This specimen was peripheral blood mononuclear cells (PBMCs), taken at new diagnosis, from a patient treated with antithyroid drugs. The receptor's source is a man aged 25 to 40 with Graves disease. The chain couples TRBV25-1 to TRBJ2-1; D not resolved. CDR3 sequence (DNA): TGTGCCAGCAGTACTCCGACCCTCTACTCAAGGAATGAGCAGTTCTTC. Protein: CASSTPTLYSRNEQFF. Together with reference TRBV25-1 and TRBJ2-1, the CDR3 gives the full variable domain: EADIYQTPRYLVIGTGKKITLECSQTMGHDKMYWYQQDPGMELHLIHYSYGVNSTEKGDLSSESTVSRIRTEHFPLTLESARPSHTSQYLCASSTPTLYSRNEQFFGPGTRLTVL.